This is a list of T cell receptor beta chains from one sample in a study of cytomegalovirus exposure and HLA in healthy donors. Some clones are missing from TCRdb's copy, which holds only in-frame ones; the method was immunoSEQ multiplex PCR. The top ten hold roughly 5.3% of the sample, which has 150,000 to 180,000 clones, around 84% seen once. Material for sequencing was PBMCs. Source of these receptors: a woman in her thirties or forties in good health and CMV-seropositive. The CDR3 runs from the conserved cysteine through the conserved F or W. A D gene is named only where the DNA matches it firmly. The size entry is marked missing in some rows and otherwise reads once, few, many or a size class.

j_call v_call d_call clone_size cdr3_nt cdr3_aa
TRBJ2-7 TRBV11-3 TRBD1 - TGTGCCAGCAGCCAGGCCCCGGGACAGCGCTACGAGCAGTACTTC CASSQAPGQRYEQYF
TRBJ2-5 TRBV5-6 - - TGTGCCAGCAGCTTGGAGGAGAGGGATGAGACCCAGTACTTC CASSLEERDETQYF
TRBJ2-1 TRBV27 TRBD2 few TGTGCCAGCAGTCAAGGAAGCCTCGGGGGGTACAATGAGCAGTTCTTC CASSQGSLGGYNEQFF
TRBJ2-1 TRBV7-2 TRBD2 - TGTGCCAGCAGCTTAGCGGGACTAGCGGTTGGGGAGCAGTTCTTC CASSLAGLAVGEQFF
TRBJ2-2 TRBV11-2 - - TGTGCCAGCAGCTCAGATCTCCTAGGGAGCGGGGAGCTGTTTTTT CASSSDLLGSGELFF
TRBJ2-3 TRBV27 - - TGTGCCAGCAAGCGACGTTTTGGGCTAGCGCCTAGCACAGATACGCAGTATTTT CASKRRFGLAPSTDTQYF
TRBJ1-1 TRBV5-1 - - TGCGCCAGCAGCTTGGATGGGCAGCCGAACACTGAAGCTTTCTTT CASSLDGQPNTEAFF
TRBJ2-1 TRBV7-9 TRBD2 few TGTGCCAGCAGCCGCGGACTAGCGATTGACAATGAGCAGTTCTTC CASSRGLAIDNEQFF
TRBJ2-7 TRBV19 TRBD1 - TGTGCCAGTAGTAAGGGACAGCAGAGCTCCTACGAGCAGTACTTC CASSKGQQSSYEQYF
TRBJ2-3 TRBV10-2 - - TGCGCCAGCACCGGGGCGGGGACTTCGCAGTATTTT CASTGAGTSQYF
TRBJ2-1 TRBV9 TRBD2 - TGTGCCAGCAGCGTAGGTAGCGGGTCCCCCCTGGATGAGCAGTTCTTC CASSVGSGSPLDEQFF
TRBJ2-7 TRBV13 TRBD1 - TGTGCCAGCAGCCTGGGGGGACAGGGTAGGTCCTACGAGCAGTACTTC CASSLGGQGRSYEQYF
TRBJ2-7 TRBV6-4 TRBD1 - TGTGCCAGCAGTGACTCCGGGACAGGCGAGCAGTACTTC CASSDSGTGEQYF
TRBJ2-2 TRBV11-2 - - TGTGCCAGCAGCGGAACCGCAGGGACCGGGGAGCTGTTTTTT CASSGTAGTGELFF
TRBJ2-3 TRBV9 TRBD2 - TGTGCCAGCAACCCTAGCGGGGAATACACAGATACGCAGTATTTT CASNPSGEYTDTQYF
TRBJ2-5 TRBV15 TRBD1 - TGTGCCACCAGCAGAGGGGGGACAGGAACGTACCAAGAGACCCAGTACTTC CATSRGGTGTYQETQYF
TRBJ1-1 TRBV7-9 - - TGTTCCAGCAGCTCCGGACTCGCTGAAGCTTTCTTT CSSSSGLAEAFF
TRBJ2-3 TRBV2 TRBD2 - TGTGCCAGCAGTAGGACTAGCGGGAGGCGGGGTCACACAGATACGCAGTATTTT CASSRTSGRRGHTDTQYF
TRBJ2-7 TRBV30 TRBD1 once TGTGCCTGGAGTGGGGACAGGGGGTCCTACGAGCAGTACTTC CAWSGDRGSYEQYF
TRBJ2-7 TRBV4-1 - - TGCGCCAGCAGCCAAGCAACCCCCGGAGGTTTCTCCTACGAGCAGTACTTC CASSQATPGGFSYEQYF
TRBJ1-5 TRBV18 - - TGTGCCAGCTCAACCAGACAGTCAAATAGCAATCAGCCCCAGCATTTT CASSTRQSNSNQPQHF
TRBJ1-2 TRBV19 - - TGTGCCAGTAGTATCCGGCCCGTGGTCGCGGGGGGTGGTTATGGCTACACCTTC CASSIRPVVAGGGYGYTF
TRBJ2-1 TRBV13 - - TGTGCCAGCAGCTTTTTAGCCACCTACAATGAGCAGTTCTTC CASSFLATYNEQFF
TRBJ1-1 TRBV7-9 - - TGTGCCAGCAGCTTCGTGGGGGGAGTTACTGAAGCTTTCTTT CASSFVGGVTEAFF
TRBJ1-1 TRBV10-1 - few TGCGCCAGCAGTGAGTCGGGGGGAAGGGTAGCTTTCTTT CASSESGGRVAFF
TRBJ2-7 TRBV5-4 TRBD2 - TGTGCCAGCAGCCAAGCCGGGACTAGTGCGTACGAGCAGTACTTC CASSQAGTSAYEQYF
TRBJ2-2 TRBV5-1 TRBD1 - TGCGCCAGCAGCTCCCTAAGCCGGACAGGGCTGAACACCGGGGAGCTGTTTTTT CASSSLSRTGLNTGELFF
TRBJ1-1 TRBV19 - - TGTGCCAGTAGTATTAGCGGGGTAAGATTAACTGAAGCTTTCTTT CASSISGVRLTEAFF
TRBJ1-3 TRBV9 TRBD1 - TGTGCCAGCAGCCCTAGGGAGACAGGGTATGGAAACACCATATATTTT CASSPRETGYGNTIYF
TRBJ2-5 TRBV7-8 - few TGTGCCAGCAGTCGTTTTCCCCAGGAGACCCAGTACTTC CASSRFPQETQYF
TRBJ2-7 TRBV27 TRBD2 once TGTGCCAGCAGCGCTTCGGGGCTAGCGGGATGGTACGAGCAGTACTTC CASSASGLAGWYEQYF
TRBJ1-2 TRBV5-1 - few TGCGCCAGCAGCTTGGCAACGGGGGTCGATGGCTACACCTTC CASSLATGVDGYTF
TRBJ1-3 TRBV25-1 - - TGTGCCAGCAGTCAAGAGGGAAACACCATATATTTT CASSQEGNTIYF
TRBJ2-3 TRBV6-5 TRBD2 - TGTGCCAGCAGCGCGGGGGGAAATACGCAGTATTTT CASSAGGNTQYF
TRBJ1-3 TRBV9 - - TGTGCCAGCAGCGCAAACACCCGCTCTGGAAACACCATATATTTT CASSANTRSGNTIYF
TRBJ2-3 TRBV5-1 TRBD1 - TGCGCCAGCAAAAGGACAGGGGCTTTCACAGATACGCAGTATTTT CASKRTGAFTDTQYF
TRBJ2-1 TRBV29-1 - - TGCAGCGTTGAAATAGAATCCTCCTACAATGAGCAGTTCTTC CSVEIESSYNEQFF
TRBJ1-3 TRBV5-6 TRBD1 - TGTGCCAGCAGCTTGGGACAGGGGGTAGGCACCATATATTTT CASSLGQGVGTIYF
TRBJ1-5 TRBV7-2 TRBD1 - TGTGCCAGCAGCTCAAGACAGGGGGCTAGGCGCAATCAGTCCCAGCATTTT CASSSRQGARRNQSQHF
TRBJ1-1 TRBV10-3 - - TGTGCCATCAGCGGGGGTAGTGGCACTGAAGCTTTCTTT CAISGGSGTEAFF
TRBJ2-7 TRBV6-5 TRBD1 - TGTGCCAGCAGTTACTCGAGGGACAGGACTAACTACGAGCAGTACTTC CASSYSRDRTNYEQYF
TRBJ1-1 TRBV5-4 TRBD1 - TGTGCCAGCAGCCAAAGAACAGGGGGCGTCACTGAAGCTTTCTTT CASSQRTGGVTEAFF
TRBJ2-7 TRBV30 TRBD1 - TGTGCCTGGGGGACAGGCAACTACGAGCAGTACTTC CAWGTGNYEQYF